The source of this TCR beta chain is a study of T cells after yellow fever vaccination. About the research overall: Where fractions had low cell numbers, libraries were prepared from them with the SMART-Seq v4 Ultra Low Input RNA kit. Overall study results and limits: Peak timing came faster in the weaker secondary response, day 5 versus 15. Contaminants from the bulk population, in the form of abundant clonotypes, could be found in FACS-sorted repertoires.

A process of 5'RACE template switching, which added a universal primer site and UMIs, was used to make TCR cDNA. TCRdb re-analysed the 5' RACE reads in MiXCR, keeping a single row per CDR3 protein. Of about 320,000 distinct CDR3 sequences in the sample, about 10% were seen once. A few counts support this clonotype. Its antigen is not identified. This receptor was identified in a man aged 18 to 35 who received the YFV17D yellow fever vaccine. The sample was CD4+ T cells sorted from PBMCs, taken 45 days after the yellow fever booster vaccination.

CDR3 amino acids: CASSLQEGSYEQYV. The CDR3 coding sequence is TGTGCCAGCAGTTTACAGGAAGGGTCCTACGAGCAGTACGTC. This chain links TRBV12-3 or TRBV12-4 with TRBJ2-7; no clear D. The CDR3 extends over 14 amino acids. Trimming took 2 bases from V and 1 from J, leaving 9 bases between them.